What follows describes a single TCR beta chain. Sequencing used immunoSEQ multiplex PCR; TCRdb keeps in-frame clones, though not all of them. The sample shows some 410,000 clones, roughly 88% of them seen only once. This specimen belongs to a study of blood T cell repertoires in COVID-19. Study overall: COVID-19 samples collected from the United States, Italy and Spain covered acute and convalescent phases. PBMCs, B-cell-depleted T cells, or T cells were the source of the cDNA or gDNA that made up the material.

The receptor comes from a woman in her twenties or thirties with acute COVID-19. The specimen was PBMCs or T cells enriched from blood (not recorded which).

The CDR3 reads CASSIPGQGREKLFF. CDR3 nucleotides: TGTGCCAGTAGTATACCGGGACAGGGGCGTGAAAAACTGTTTTTT. The rearrangement uses TRBV19 and TRBJ1-4, with 10 bases lining up with TRBD1. The CDR3 has 15 amino acids. CDR1 and CDR2 (germline): LNHDA, SQIVND (reference sequence). The ends lost 2 bases at V and 7 bases at J; junction bases unmatched: 4.